This is a list of T cell receptor beta chains from one sample in a study of T cell repertoires in cytomegalovirus infection. TCRdb ran MiXCR on the reads and lists one entry per CDR3 protein. The sample contains hundreds of thousands of distinct CDR3 sequences, approximately 31% of which appear only once. Which antigens these TCRs recognize remains unknown. The starting material was cultured CD8+ T cells from PBMCs, obtained from culture after CMV antigen stimulation. These receptors all come from a human donor in good health (CMV status not recorded). Some clones in this sample may be carry-over from other donors' samples. Both conserved end residues are part of each CDR3. The D gene is left open where the match is weak. Rows may omit the clone size; those that give it use once, few, many or a size class.

d_call j_call clone_size v_call cdr3_nt cdr3_aa
TRBD1 TRBJ1-5 many TRBV7-2 TGTGCCAGCAGCCCTGGACAGGGTCCTTCCAATCAGCCCCAGCATTTT CASSPGQGPSNQPQHF
TRBD2 TRBJ2-3 - TRBV28 TGTGCCACTTTCGGGGGGGGGTTCATAGATACGCAGTATTTT CATFGGGFIDTQYF
- TRBJ1-5 - TRBV2 TGTGCCAGCAGTGAAAGCGGGGGGCGTCAGCCCCAGCATTTT CASSESGGRQPQHF
TRBD1 TRBJ1-1 - TRBV12-3/TRBV12-4 TGTGCCAGCAGTAAACAGGGGTCCACTGAAGCTTTCTTT CASSKQGSTEAFF
- TRBJ2-1 - TRBV7-6 TGTGCCAGCAGCCAAGCGCAGGGCACGGAGCAGTTCTTC CASSQAQGTEQFF
- TRBJ2-5 many TRBV10-3 TGTGCCATCAATTCGGAGGGGGCTTTAGTTCACCAAGAGACCCAGTACTTC CAINSEGALVHQETQYF
- TRBJ2-3 few TRBV27 TGTGCCAGCAGTTTGCGTGGGGGGACTTCTCTAGGAGATACGCAGTATTTT CASSLRGGTSLGDTQYF
- TRBJ2-1 - TRBV7-6 TGTGCCAGCAGCTTATTCGACGGGTCCTACAATGAGCAGTTCTTC CASSLFDGSYNEQFF
- TRBJ1-6 - TRBV4-1 TGCGCCAGCAGCCCTTTGGGGCAGGGGCATTCACCCCTCCACTTT CASSPLGQGHSPLHF
- TRBJ1-4 - TRBV27 TGTGCCAGCAGTCCATCTCCAAAGGGGGCTAATGAAAAACTGTTTTTT CASSPSPKGANEKLFF
- TRBJ1-5 few TRBV4-1 TGCGCCAGCAGCCCAAACCCGGGAGTTTACGATCAGCCCCAGCATTTT CASSPNPGVYDQPQHF
- TRBJ2-7 - TRBV2 TGTGCCAGCAGCCGGGTTTCGTCCTACGAGCAGTACTTC CASSRVSSYEQYF
TRBD2 TRBJ2-5 few TRBV7-3 TGTGCCAGCAGCTTAATGCGGGGGGGCCGGGAGACCCAGTACTTC CASSLMRGGRETQYF
- TRBJ2-7 - TRBV7-9 TGTGCCAGCAGCTCCGCATACCCACAGGGTGCCTACGAGCAGTACTTC CASSSAYPQGAYEQYF
- TRBJ1-6 many TRBV11-2 TGTGCCAGCAGCCTTAAGGGGGGATCCTATAATTCACCCCTCCACTTT CASSLKGGSYNSPLHF
TRBD2 TRBJ2-1 - TRBV7-9 TGTGCCAGCAGCTTAGGAGTAGCGGGGGCCCGAGATGAGCAGTTCTTC CASSLGVAGARDEQFF
- TRBJ1-1 few TRBV27 TGTGCCAGCAGTCCCGGAAGTGACACTGAAGCTTTCTTT CASSPGSDTEAFF
- TRBJ1-2 - TRBV20-1 TGCAGTGCTAGAGGGATGGGCTATGGCTACACCTTC CSARGMGYGYTF
- TRBJ2-1 few TRBV6-5 TGTGCCAGCAGTTACTTCCCGGGTCGCGCCGAATACAATGAGCAGTTCTTC CASSYFPGRAEYNEQFF
- TRBJ2-3 many TRBV7-8 TGTGCCAGCAGCCCCTACTGGACAGCTACTAGCACAGATACGCAGTATTTT CASSPYWTATSTDTQYF
- TRBJ1-2 many TRBV12-3/TRBV12-4 TGTGCCAGCAGTTTCGGGGCAATTTATGGCTACACCTTC CASSFGAIYGYTF
TRBD2 TRBJ2-3 - TRBV4-3 TGCGCCAGCAGCCAACAACTAGCGGGGGTTACAGATACGCAGTATTTT CASSQQLAGVTDTQYF
- TRBJ1-5 - TRBV6-1 TGTGCCAGCACGACCGGGTGGAGCAATCAGCCCCAGCATTTT CASTTGWSNQPQHF
- TRBJ2-2 - TRBV7-9 TGTGCCAGCAGCTTAGCGCCAATTACCGGGGAGCTGTTTTTT CASSLAPITGELFF
- TRBJ1-5 few TRBV28 TGTGCCAGCAGTTTATGGGGGTTTAATCAGCCCCAGCATTTT CASSLWGFNQPQHF
- TRBJ2-2 many TRBV7-2 TGTGCCAGCAGCCTTAGATTGGGACGCGTCAAAAACACCGGGGAGCTGTTTTTT CASSLRLGRVKNTGELFF
TRBD2 TRBJ2-3 - TRBV2 TGTGCCAGCAGTGCGGGGCGGGGGGGAGATACGCAGTATTTT CASSAGRGGDTQYF
TRBD2 TRBJ2-1 few TRBV4-3 TGCGCCAGCAGCCAAGTAGCGGGGGGGGAGCAGTTCTTC CASSQVAGGEQFF
- TRBJ2-2 - TRBV11-3 TGTGCCAGCAGCTCAACGGGGATCAACACCGGGGAGCTGTTTTTT CASSSTGINTGELFF
- TRBJ1-1 few TRBV4-3 TGCGCCAGCAGCCCGGAAGAGGAGGGCACTGAAGCTTTCTTT CASSPEEEGTEAFF
- TRBJ2-4 many TRBV7-9 TGTGCCAGCAGCCCGGACGGAAACATTCAGTACTTC CASSPDGNIQYF
- TRBJ1-5 - TRBV28 TGTGCCAGCAGTTTTTTGGGACTGGATCAGCCCCAGCATTTT CASSFLGLDQPQHF
- TRBJ1-6 few TRBV4-2 TGTGCCAGCAGCCAAGAATCGGGCAGGGAGGATTCACCCCTCCACTTT CASSQESGREDSPLHF
- TRBJ1-1 few TRBV6-1 TGTGCCAGCAGTGGCAAACCACAGGGATTCGACACTGAAGCTTTCTTT CASSGKPQGFDTEAFF
- TRBJ2-1 many TRBV4-1 TGCGCCAGCAGCCAAGATGGTAGCCGGGGGTCCTACAATGAGCAGTTCTTC CASSQDGSRGSYNEQFF
- TRBJ1-4 few TRBV19 TGTGCCAGTAGTATTGGGCCGAGGATTGGAGAAAAACTGTTTTTT CASSIGPRIGEKLFF
- TRBJ1-2 - TRBV28 TGTGCCAGCAGTTTAGAAAGGGGAACTAACTATGGCTACACCTTC CASSLERGTNYGYTF
TRBD1 TRBJ2-7 once TRBV4-1 TGCGCCAGCAGCCAAGTAGGGACAGGGACAGAAGAGCAGTACTTC CASSQVGTGTEEQYF
TRBD1 TRBJ2-1 - TRBV29-1 TGCAGCGTTCCCCAGGACAGGTCCTACAATGAGCAGTTCTTC CSVPQDRSYNEQFF
- TRBJ1-2 few TRBV20-1 TGCAGTGCTAGAGATCAGGGGGGCTACACCTTC CSARDQGGYTF
TRBD1 TRBJ1-4 - TRBV12-3/TRBV12-4 TGTGCCAGCAGTGAGTCGGGACAGGGGGCTTGGAATGAAAAACTGTTTTTT CASSESGQGAWNEKLFF
TRBD1 TRBJ1-4 few TRBV7-8 TGTGCCAGCAGCTTAGTCAGGGGGACTTCTTTCGGTCCGATTGAAAAACTGTTTTTT CASSLVRGTSFGPIEKLFF
TRBD1 TRBJ1-1 few TRBV14 TGTGCCAGTAAACAGGGGGCCTCGGCAAACACTGAAGCTTTCTTT CASKQGASANTEAFF
- TRBJ1-6 few TRBV12-3/TRBV12-4 TGTGCCAGCAGTTTTCAGGGGCATTTACTGGATTCAACTTCACCCCTCCACTTT CASSFQGHLLDSTSPLHF
- TRBJ2-3 few TRBV4-2 TGTGCCAGCAGCCAAGAAAGGAGCGGTAGCACAGATACGCAGTATTTT CASSQERSGSTDTQYF
- TRBJ2-2 few TRBV11-2 TGTGCCAGCAGCTTATTTCAATTCTACACCGGGGAGCTGTTTTTT CASSLFQFYTGELFF
TRBD1 TRBJ2-2 few TRBV7-9 TGTGCCAGCAGCACAGGGGGGTCGAACACCGGGGAGCTGTTTTTT CASSTGGSNTGELFF